This is a list of T cell receptor beta chains from one sample in a study of cytomegalovirus exposure and HLA in healthy donors. Sequencing used immunoSEQ multiplex PCR; TCRdb keeps in-frame clones, though not all of them. The repertoire holds about 130,000 clones, with around 82% as singletons. The sample was PBMCs. These receptors originate from a female donor in good health and CMV-seronegative. The CDR3 runs from the conserved cysteine through the conserved F or W. The order of the fields is D gene, clone size, V gene, J gene, CDR3 DNA, CDR3 protein. The D gene is left open where the match is weak. A row's size may be missing; if present it is once, few, many or a size class.

>-|-|TRBV9|TRBJ2-1
TGTGCCAGCAGCCTAGGGGGGCGGAACTCCTACAATGAGCAGTTCTTC
CASSLGGRNSYNEQFF
>-|-|TRBV28|TRBJ1-1
TGTGCCAGCAGTGTTCTGACCCGGGGGTCAGCTTTCTTT
CASSVLTRGSAFF
>TRBD2|-|TRBV7-6|TRBJ2-1
TGTGCCACCCCTCGGATGGTAGCGGGGGCCGGGTCCAATGAGCAGTTCTTC
CATPRMVAGAGSNEQFF
>-|-|TRBV5-1|TRBJ1-5
TGCGCCAGCAGCTCGGAACCCAGAGGGAGCAATCAGCCCCAGCATTTT
CASSSEPRGSNQPQHF
>TRBD2|-|TRBV7-8|TRBJ2-5
TGTGCCAGCAGCTTGTCCCGCACTAGCGGGGGGAAGACCCAGTACTTC
CASSLSRTSGGKTQYF
>TRBD2|-|TRBV30|TRBJ2-3
TGTGCCTGGAGTGTGGGTAGCGGGAGCGGTGATACGCAGTATTTT
CAWSVGSGSGDTQYF
>TRBD1|-|TRBV15|TRBJ2-1
TGTGCCACCAGCAGAGCCACCTGGGACAGGGAAGCGAATGAGCAGTTCTTC
CATSRATWDREANEQFF
>TRBD1|-|TRBV28|TRBJ1-6
TGTGCCAGCAGTCTCCCCCAGGACAGGGCGAATTCACCCCTCCACTTT
CASSLPQDRANSPLHF
>-|-|TRBV11-2|TRBJ2-3
TGTGCCAGCAGCCCCTCGTCGGATACGCAGTATTTT
CASSPSSDTQYF
>-|-|TRBV18|TRBJ2-7
TGTGCCAGCTCAACAGGGTCCCCCTACGAGCAGTACTTC
CASSTGSPYEQYF
>TRBD1|-|TRBV11-2|TRBJ2-3
TGTGCCAGCAGCTTTCGTCCCGGGACAGGGATAAGCACAGATACGCAGTATTTT
CASSFRPGTGISTDTQYF
>TRBD2|-|TRBV5-4|TRBJ2-3
TGTGCCAGCAGCTTAAGTGGTAGCGGGGGGCAGTATTTT
CASSLSGSGGQYF
>TRBD1|-|TRBV4-2|TRBJ1-2
TGTGCCAGCAGCCGAGAAGGGACAGGACGTGGCTACACCTTC
CASSREGTGRGYTF
>-|-|TRBV10-3|TRBJ1-1
TGTGCCATCACCCCACACGAGAACACTGAAGCTTTCTTT
CAITPHENTEAFF
>TRBD2|-|TRBV5-6|TRBJ2-7
TGTGCCAGCAGCTTTGGGGGGCTGGCTAGCGGGATCTGGTTGTACTTC
CASSFGGLASGIWLYF
>TRBD2|-|TRBV7-9|TRBJ2-7
TGTGCCAGCAGCCCACGGACTAGCGGCGAGCAGTACTTC
CASSPRTSGEQYF
>TRBD1|-|TRBV5-8|TRBJ2-1
TGTGCCAGCAGCTCTTTTTCCGGGACAGTCAATGAGCAGTTCTTC
CASSSFSGTVNEQFF
>-|-|TRBV19|TRBJ1-1
TGTGCCAGTGCGGGAAACACTGAAGCTTTCTTT
CASAGNTEAFF
>-|-|TRBV6-5|TRBJ1-3
TGTGCCAGCAGTTACTCGGGGGCCTCTGGAAACACCATATATTTT
CASSYSGASGNTIYF
>TRBD1|-|TRBV6-5|TRBJ1-5
TGTGCCAGCAGTCCTACAGGGGTTAGCAATCAGCCCCAGCATTTT
CASSPTGVSNQPQHF
>-|-|TRBV5-6|TRBJ2-1
TGTGCCAGCAGCTGGGGCTATGAGCAGTTCTTC
CASSWGYEQFF
>-|-|TRBV18|TRBJ1-1
TGTGCCAGCGACAAAACAGCGAACACTGAAGCTTTCTTT
CASDKTANTEAFF
>-|-|TRBV18|TRBJ2-5
TGTGCCAGCTCCACGGTTACACTAGGGGAGACCCAGTACTTC
CASSTVTLGETQYF
>TRBD2|once|TRBV19|TRBJ2-1
TGTGCCAGTAGCCCGGGGGGCCTAGCGGGGGGCAGGAGCTCCTACAATGAGCAGTTCTTC
CASSPGGLAGGRSSYNEQFF
>-|once|TRBV7-9|TRBJ2-1
TGTGCCAGCAGCTTTCCAGGATACAATGAGCAGTTCTTC
CASSFPGYNEQFF
>TRBD1|once|TRBV6-5|TRBJ2-7
TGTGCCAGCAGCCCCGGACAGGGAAACTACGAGCAGTACTTC
CASSPGQGNYEQYF
>TRBD1|few|TRBV14|TRBJ2-7
TGTGCCAGCAGCCCAATAGACAGGGGGTACGAGCAGTACTTC
CASSPIDRGYEQYF
>-|-|TRBV6-5|TRBJ1-2
TGTGCCAGCAGCTCCCGTAGGGGTCTCTATGGCTACACCTTC
CASSSRRGLYGYTF
>TRBD2|-|TRBV7-2|TRBJ2-7
TGTGCCAGCAGCGTACTAGCGGGGGTTGGTTACGAGCAGTACTTC
CASSVLAGVGYEQYF
>-|few|TRBV19|TRBJ2-2
TGTGCCAGTAGTACAACAAGAAGATTCACCGGGGAGCTGTTTTTT
CASSTTRRFTGELFF
>-|once|TRBV18|TRBJ1-2
TGTGCCAGCTCACCACCGCGTGGTTCGAATGGCTACACCTTC
CASSPPRGSNGYTF
>TRBD1|once|TRBV19|TRBJ1-5
TGTGCCAGTCTAGAACAGGGGGCGCTTGGCAATCAGCCCCAGCATTTT
CASLEQGALGNQPQHF
>-|-|TRBV6-5|TRBJ2-1
TGTGCCAGCACCGCGGGGGCTTCTACCTACAATGAGCAGTTCTTC
CASTAGASTYNEQFF
>-|few|TRBV28|TRBJ2-1
TGTGCCAGCCGCCCCCGGGGAACGGGAAGCTACAATGAGCAGTTCTTC
CASRPRGTGSYNEQFF
>-|-|TRBV20-1|TRBJ2-5
TGCAGTGCTCTAGCCCCGGAGACCCAGTACTTC
CSALAPETQYF
>-|-|TRBV19|TRBJ1-3
TGTGCCAGTAGCCGACTCCCTGGAAACACCATATATTTT
CASSRLPGNTIYF
>TRBD2|-|TRBV5-4|TRBJ2-3
TGTGCCAGCAACCCTGCTAGCGGGAGAACAGATACGCAGTATTTT
CASNPASGRTDTQYF
>TRBD2|-|TRBV2|TRBJ2-1
TGTGCCAGCCATCGGAGGGAGGGCATTTCCTACAATGAGCAGTTCTTC
CASHRREGISYNEQFF
>TRBD2|-|TRBV5-6|TRBJ2-5
TGTGCCAGCAGCTCTCTAGCGGTGGGAGAGACCCAGTACTTC
CASSSLAVGETQYF
>-|-|TRBV6-1|TRBJ2-3
TGTGCCAGCAGTGAAGACCCGGCAGATACGCAGTATTTT
CASSEDPADTQYF
>-|-|TRBV9|TRBJ1-2
TGTGCCAGCAGCGCCCCATATGGCTACACCTTC
CASSAPYGYTF
>TRBD1|few|TRBV7-6|TRBJ1-3
TGTGCCAGCAGCTTAGCTGGGACAGGGGGCTCTGGAAACACCATATATTTT
CASSLAGTGGSGNTIYF
>-|few|TRBV5-5|TRBJ1-1
TGTGCCAGCAGCTTGGGTTGGTCGAGGACTGAAGCTTTCTTT
CASSLGWSRTEAFF
>TRBD2|-|TRBV5-4|TRBJ2-3
TGTGCCAGCAGCCTCGCTCGGGGAGGGAGAACAGATACGCAGTATTTT
CASSLARGGRTDTQYF
>-|once|TRBV7-3|TRBJ2-2
TGTGCCAGCAGCCCGACAGGCACAAGCCACACCGGGGAGCTGTTTTTT
CASSPTGTSHTGELFF
>-|-|TRBV4-1|TRBJ1-1
TGCGCCAGCAGCCAAGATGTATACATTAACACTGAAGCTTTCTTT
CASSQDVYINTEAFF
>TRBD2|-|TRBV18|TRBJ2-1
TGTGCCAGCTCATTCGGACTAGCGGGAGGGGGTGATGAGCAGTTCTTC
CASSFGLAGGGDEQFF
>-|-|TRBV7-3|TRBJ2-1
TGTGCCAGCAGCTCCCGCGAGACTGGGAGCAATGAGCAGTTCTTC
CASSSRETGSNEQFF
>TRBD1|-|TRBV15|TRBJ2-7
TGTGCCACCACCTGGGACAGGGGGCAGTACGAGCAGTACTTC
CATTWDRGQYEQYF
>TRBD2|-|TRBV14|TRBJ2-7
TGTGCCAGCAGCCAAGACTCACGGGAGGTTGGCGAGCAGTACTTC
CASSQDSREVGEQYF
>-|-|TRBV27|TRBJ2-7
TGTGCCAGCAGAGGGGATCCCTACGAGCAGTACTTC
CASRGDPYEQYF
>TRBD1|few|TRBV28|TRBJ2-5
TGTGCCAGCGGGACAGGGGGAGTCCAAGAGACCCAGTACTTC
CASGTGGVQETQYF
>TRBD1|-|TRBV5-1|TRBJ2-3
TGCGCCAGCAGCCCAAGACAGGGGGGCCCCACAGATACGCAGTATTTT
CASSPRQGGPTDTQYF